This T cell receptor (beta chain) was sequenced for a study of shared clonotypes between healthy human individuals. Overall study results and limits: Large depth notwithstanding, sorted-subset sequencing proved incomplete by rarefaction.

Clones were read by immunoSEQ multiplex PCR, and TCRdb kept only the in-frame ones, dropping some. Among a few million clones listed, 85% to 95% were seen once. Donors were Caucasian adults residing in Nashville, Tennessee, USA. Division of CD4+ cells produced a CD45RA+ naive subset and a CD45RA-negative memory subset. The germline gives CDR1 SGHTA, CDR2 FQGNSA. This CDR3 has 15 residues. Trimming took off 5 bases at V and 1 base at J, with 12 bases between the two ends. Notes on this clone: What it recognizes is unknown.

The chain links TRBV7-2 to TRBJ2-1; weak D call: TRBD2 (6 bases). The sequencing sample was made of naive CD4+ T cells from PBMCs. Subset described: CD45RA+ positively selected. This receptor was obtained from a man between 18 and 35 years old in good health. Some clones in this sample may be carry-over from other donors' samples. CDR3 residues: CASSPGAPSYNEQFF. The CDR3 region has the DNA TGTGCCAGCAGCCCGGGAGCCCCATCCTACAATGAGCAGTTCTTC. The complete variable domain, with remaining parts taken from reference TRBV7-2 and TRBJ2-1, reads GAGVSQSPSNKVTEKGKDVELRCDPISGHTALYWYRQSLGQGLEFLIYFQGNSAPDKSGLPSDRFSAERTGGSVSTLTIQRTQQEDSAVYLCASSPGAPSYNEQFFGPGTRLTVL.